This T cell receptor beta chain was captured by sequencing in a study of T cells in Graves' hyperthyroidism and ophthalmopathy. Study-wide results and caveats: Most expanded thyroid clonotypes above 0.001 recurred in blood.

Uncontrolled infection, other autoimmune disease, pregnancy and lactation each barred patients from inclusion. This clonotype showed up just a few times. Its cognate antigen is unknown. RNA transcripts provided the source from which TCR beta CDR3 regions were amplified. Carried out on the TCR CDR3, a first-round RT-PCR used the HTBI primer set. TCRdb processed the multiplex PCR reads anew with MiXCR; each CDR3 protein has one entry. This sample has 500,000 or so distinct CDR3 sequences, with 15% to 20% found just once. This CDR3 has 16 amino acids. Germline assignment: CDR1 MDHEN and CDR2 SYDVKM. V lost 5 bases to trimming and J lost 1 base; unmatched junction nucleotides: 11.

The sample was blood. The genes are TRBV28 and TRBJ2-7; 7 bases map to TRBD2. The sequence came from a woman in her 30s with Graves' ophthalmopathy. The CDR3, as DNA: TGTGCCAGCAGTCCCCGGGAGGTCGGGAGGTCCTACGAGCAGTACTTC. Protein: CASSPREVGRSYEQYF.